The 15 T cell receptor beta chains listed next were all sequenced from one sample in a study of blood T cell repertoires in COVID-19. TCRdb's table, derived via immunoSEQ multiplex PCR, lists solely in-frame clones and lacks some. The sample consists of about 300,000 clones, roughly 91% of them appearing once. The sample consisted of peripheral blood. These receptors all stem from a woman aged 25 to 39 with COVID-19, enrolled during active disease.

This clone was seen at least ten times. V and J are TRBV6-2 or TRBV6-3 and TRBJ2-7; 7 positions agree with TRBD1. Germline V CDR1 and CDR2: MNHEY, SVGEGT. Germline trimming cut 6 bases from V and 1 base from J; bases unmatched to any gene: 9. The CDR3 contains 15 residues. The CDR3 sequence is CASSLPGTVSYEQYV. The CDR3 nucleotides are TGTGCCAGCAGCCTACCCGGGACAGTATCCTACGAGCAGTACGTC.

The genes are TRBV6-6 and TRBJ1-1, with D maybe TRBD1 (6 bases). Germline V gene lookup returns CDR1 MNHNY and CDR2 SVGAGI (reference sequence). The CDR3 is 14 residues long. V lost 5 bases and J lost 8, with 18 bases in between. CDR3 sequence: CASSTYAGGAEAFF. CDR3 in DNA: TGTGCCAGCAGTACGTACGCGGGGGGGGCGGAAGCTTTCTTT.

The chain recombines TRBV5-1 with TRBJ1-3; a possible D gene is TRBD1 (5 bases). This CDR3 contains 16 residues. The V end lost 5 bases, the J end lost 3 bases, and 18 bases lay between the germline ends. Germline CDR1 is SGHRS and CDR2 is YFSETQ. The CDR3, as DNA: TGCGCCAGCAGTACCCAGGGAGGGTTTGGTGGAAACACCATATATTTT. Protein product: CASSTQGGFGGNTIYF.

The chain recombines TRBV6-5 with TRBJ2-1, with 12 bases fitting TRBD2. Looked up from germline, CDR1 is MNHEY and CDR2 is SVGAGI. CDR3 length: 14 residues. V dropped 6 bases and J dropped 9; count of bases not matched to a gene: 6. The CDR3 region is CASRASGGASEQFF. CDR3 nucleotide sequence: TGTGCCAGCAGGGCTAGCGGGGGGGCCAGTGAGCAGTTCTTC.

J is TRBJ2-2 and V is TRBV10-2; the match to TRBD2 covers 11 bases. This CDR3 region has 19 residues. Germline lookup yields CDR1 WSHSY and CDR2 SAAADI. The junction had 12 bases not matched to a gene; V was cut back by 6 bases and J by 0 bases. Here the CDR3 reads CASSSQRLAGITNTGELFF. CDR3 in DNA: TGCGCCAGCAGCTCCCAGCGACTAGCGGGGATAACGAACACCGGGGAGCTGTTTTTT.

The V and J genes are TRBV2 and TRBJ2-2; 8 nucleotides agree with TRBD1. The V segment lost 3 bases and the J segment 4 bases; nucleotides outside the gene matches: 7. The CDR3 covers 16 residues. From germline, CDR1 is SNHLY and CDR2 FYNNEI. The CDR3 sequence: CASSDQGARGTGELFF. For the CDR3, the DNA is TGTGCCAGCAGTGACCAGGGGGCAAGGGGCACCGGGGAGCTGTTTTTT.

In its sample, this clone was seen a few times. The rearrangement joins TRBV7-2 to TRBJ2-1; tentatively, D is TRBD2 (6 bases). Deletions cut 0 bases from V and 1 base from J, with 7 bases between. Germline V gene data show CDR1 as SGHTA and CDR2 as FQGNSA. The CDR3 spans 15 residues. CDR3 nucleotide sequence: TGTGCCAGCAGCTTAGCTCGGGGGTCCTACAATGAGCAGTTCTTC. This sequence encodes CASSLARGSYNEQFF.

The V call is TRBV5-1, the J call TRBJ2-5; D perhaps matches TRBD2 (6 bases). V dropped 2 bases and J dropped 0 bases, with 8 bases sitting between them. This CDR3 has 14 residues. CDR1 SGHRS and CDR2 YFSETQ come from the germline V gene. CDR3 nucleotide sequence: TGCGCCAGCAGCTTATCGGGAGACCAAGAGACCCAGTACTTC. Its translation: CASSLSGDQETQYF.

The chain recombines TRBV10-3 with TRBJ2-5; TRBD2 matches 9 bases. CDR1 and CDR2 (germline): ENHRY, SYGVKD. The CDR3 covers 14 residues. With 8 bases clipped from V and 8 bases from J, the junction kept 12 bases outside the gene matches. CDR3 region: CAISLGGGAPTQYF. In nucleotides, the CDR3 is TGTGCCATCTCCCTCGGCGGGGGGGCCCCTACCCAGTACTTC.

This clone has just one count. The same CDR3 arises from other DNA sequences in this sample as well. CDR3 in DNA: TGTGCCAGCAGTTCGGGAAATTCACCCCTCCACTTT. Protein: CASSSGNSPLHF. The rearrangement links TRBV28 to TRBJ1-6; D is ambiguous. Per germline, CDR1 MDHEN and CDR2 SYDVKM. The germline V and J ends were trimmed by 4 bases and 7 bases, with 5 bases remaining between them. The CDR3 loop spans 12 amino acids.

CDR3 DNA: TGTGCCAGCTCACCGTCCTTCGGGGTTAAGATCATGAACACTGAAGCTTTCTTT. Translating gives CASSPSFGVKIMNTEAFF. This chain connects TRBV18 to TRBJ1-1; D is uncertain. The CDR3 runs to 18 residues. Germline values: CDR1 KGHSH, CDR2 LQKENI. V was cut by 3 bases and J by 0 bases, with 20 bases left in between.

The genes are TRBV5-4 and TRBJ2-1; 8 bases agree with TRBD2. J was trimmed by 0 bases and V by 2 bases; bases with no gene match: 7. Germline values: CDR1 SGHNT, CDR2 YYREEE (reference sequence). This CDR3 has 17 amino acids. Here the CDR3 DNA reads TGTGCCAGCAGCTTAGGCGGGGGGTCGAGCTCCTACAATGAGCAGTTCTTC. Translation gives CASSLGGGSSSYNEQFF.

Comments on this clone: Different DNA sequences within this sample yield the same CDR3. This CDR3 reads CASSPRRDTEAFF. CDR3 bases: TGTGCCAGCTCACCCCGCAGGGACACTGAAGCTTTCTTT. The rearrangement joins TRBV18 to TRBJ1-1, with D possibly matching TRBD1 (5 bases). V was shortened by 3 bases and J by 3 bases, with 8 bases between the two germline ends. CDR1 is KGHSH, CDR2 LQKENI, per germline. The CDR3 extends over 13 amino acids.

The CDR3 nucleotides are TGTGCCAGCAGCCCCCTAGCGGGGGGGCCGGGGGAGACCCAGTACTTC. Its protein is CASSPLAGGPGETQYF. The chain couples TRBV11-2 to TRBJ2-5; 12 nucleotides align to TRBD2. The length of the CDR3 is 16 residues. With 5 bases clipped from V and 5 bases from J, the junction kept 9 bases outside the gene matches. Germline V gives CDR1 SGHAT, CDR2 FQNNGV.

This sequence joins TRBV5-1 and TRBJ2-4; tentatively, D is TRBD1 (6 bases). The CDR3 has 14 amino acids. The germline V and J ends were trimmed by 4 bases and 6 bases, with 14 bases remaining between them. Germline-derived CDR1 and CDR2 are SGHRS and YFSETQ. This CDR3 reads CASSKDSALNIQYF. CDR3 in DNA: TGCGCCAGCAGCAAGGACAGCGCTCTAAACATTCAGTACTTC.